This TCR beta chain derives from a study of blood T cell repertoires in COVID-19. For the study at large: T cells, B-cell-depleted T cells, or PBMCs provided the cDNA or gDNA that served as material.

This CDR3 contains 16 residues. The V end was cut by 5 bases, the J end by 2 bases, with 18 bases between. The germline V gene encodes CDR1 SGHVS and CDR2 FQNEAQ. In the source study's methods: The assay estimated nucleated cells by amplifying reference gene primers. Method: immunoSEQ multiplex PCR; TCRdb's copy keeps in-frame clones and lacks some. V, J and clone size are taken as reported in that table, and D and trimming were inferred from the DNA itself. The sample lists about 230,000 clones, 75% to 90% occurring once. The genes are TRBV7-8 and TRBJ1-1; D unresolved. The specimen was peripheral blood. This TCR derives from a man aged 35 to 55 with acute or convalescent COVID-19. In DNA, the CDR3 is TGTGCCAGCAGCAACGAGGCGGGGTTGGTCAACACTGAAGCTTTCTTT. Amino acid sequence: CASSNEAGLVNTEAFF.